This TCR beta chain was captured by sequencing in a study of control samples from healthy donors and cancer patients. Generated by immunoSEQ multiplex PCR, the TCRdb table keeps only in-frame clones and is missing some. The sample lists under 200,000 clones, roughly 94% occurring once. Germline V gene lookup returns CDR1 MNHEY and CDR2 SVGAGI. The CDR3 covers 13 residues. V gave up 2 bases and J gave up 1 base, with 5 bases separating them. The sequenced sample consisted of PBMCs. The clonotype originates from a man aged 55-75 years with colorectal cancer. The V call is TRBV6-5, the J call TRBJ2-5; either TRBD1 or TRBD2 may supply D (5 bases each). The CDR3 nucleotides read TGTGCCAGCAGTTACGGGGGCCAAGAGACCCAGTACTTC. This translates into CASSYGGQETQYF.